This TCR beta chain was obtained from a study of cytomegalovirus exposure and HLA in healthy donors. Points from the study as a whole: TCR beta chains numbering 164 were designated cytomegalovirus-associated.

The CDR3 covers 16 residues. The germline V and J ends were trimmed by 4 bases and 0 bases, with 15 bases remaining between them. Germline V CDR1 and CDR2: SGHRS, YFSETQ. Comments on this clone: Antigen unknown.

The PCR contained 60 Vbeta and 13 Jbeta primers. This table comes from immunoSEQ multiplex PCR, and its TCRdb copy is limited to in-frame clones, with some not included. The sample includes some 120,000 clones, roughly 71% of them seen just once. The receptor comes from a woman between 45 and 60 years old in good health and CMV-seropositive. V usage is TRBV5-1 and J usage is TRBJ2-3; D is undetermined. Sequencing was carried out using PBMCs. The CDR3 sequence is CASSPPLDPSTDTQYF. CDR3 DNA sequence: TGCGCCAGCAGCCCCCCCCTAGACCCAAGCACAGATACGCAGTATTTT.